This TCR beta chain was obtained from a study of shared clonotypes between healthy human individuals (dated by TCRdb to 2018 to 2020). In terms of the full investigation: The cohort included three men and a couple of women between 18 and 49 years of age. For each donor, CD4 naive and CD4 memory were each run on three plates, CD8 naive on two plates, and CD8 memory on one plate. To estimate repertoire size and how much clonotype sharing occurs between individuals, the study deeply sequenced the blood TCR repertoires of roughly 5 healthy adults. Different laboratories and diverse techniques were used to prepare libraries and sequence TCR repertoires, to increase sequencing depth and limit assay-specific biases. Leukapheresis yielded between about 0.85 and 10 billion PBMCs per donor.

From the cysteine up to the phenylalanine, the CDR3 has a length of 16 residues. Only CDR3 DNA remains: 48 bases, in frame from the first base. V gives up 1 base and J gives up 4 bases, and the segment between their germline ends measures 16 bases. In the germline V gene (reference sequence), CDR1 corresponds to LNHDA and CDR2 to SQIVND. Broad study findings and their caveats: The genetic and exposure-history diversity represented was limited by the small number of donors. Pairwise subsampling indicated that sequencing depth was expected to affect the degree of clonotype sharing among donors. Even with the large sequencing depth, rarefaction of the sorted-subset datasets indicated that sequencing was incomplete. Sharing across a handful of donors was observed for around 5% of naive CD4, around 3.5% of naive CD8, 2.3% of memory CD4, and 0.4% of memory CD8 clonotypes. Sampling was limited to blood, and TCR repertoires in tissue likely differ from TCR repertoires in blood. Estimated clonotype richness was generally larger for naive than for memory subsets. Compared with non-shared clonotypes, clonotypes shared by all four sorted-subset donors had higher generation probabilities.

The donors were healthy, HIV-negative adults who had no recently reported acute infections or vaccinations. Every donor was a Caucasian adult living in Nashville, Tennessee, USA. CD4+ T cells were enriched through magnetic negative selection, after which naive cells were positively selected on CD45RA and the remaining negative fraction served as the memory subset. Blood was collected by leukapheresis, and PBMCs were isolated by Ficoll-Histopaque density gradient centrifugation and then cryopreserved in liquid nitrogen vapor phase. Analytical flow cytometry was used to check the purity and quantity of every magnetically sorted T cell population. Each sorted fraction had its genomic DNA isolated and then quantified by UV absorbance on a Nanodrop 2000c. With regard to this clone: Which antigen it targets is not known. Base qualities were left out, and no much larger clone turns up one base away.

TCR CDR3 regions were amplified from genomic DNA by multiplex PCR using the deep immunoSEQ assay. Extracted genomic DNA from each cell subset was distributed evenly across all wells of several immunoSEQ 96-well plates, and each plate was treated as a replicate. Each replicate PCR for sorted subsets received about 210 ng genomic DNA, equal to tens of thousands of T cell genomes. Purified libraries were quantified with a Qubit 3.0 fluorometer, sized on a Bioanalyzer 2100, and re-quantified with the KAPA Library Quantification kit. Every immunoSEQ 96-well plate was sequenced on a dedicated single-read 150-cycle Illumina NextSeq 550 flow cell. In the authors' own workflow: Because the immunoSEQ output included only junctional sequences and no quality scores, the filtering could not be the same as the filtering used for full-length reads. To assign V/J genes and CDR3, sequences were annotated against IMGT germline references using PyIR, a Python wrapper for IgBLAST v1.9. Reads were filtered out if the reads had weak V/J assignments (E-value above 1e-6), no CDR3, stop codons, out-of-frame junctions, or ambiguous translated residues. A V3J clonotype was defined by an identical inferred V gene, J gene, and CDR3 amino acid sequence. Percentage overlap between repertoires was computed as shared unique clonotypes divided by the size of the smaller repertoire. RTK rarefaction, the Chao1 estimator, and Recon v2.1 estimates of unobserved clonotypes were used to assess repertoire richness. For all TCRbeta clonotypes obtained by the gDNA method from a handful of donors, generation probabilities were computed with OLGA. Entries here come from immuneACCESS through TCRdb and include only in-frame sequences with V and J called. Some clones fail to appear in such tables; in the studies checked, an unresolved V gene covers under half of the shortfall, and the cause of the remainder is unknown. The V and J calls and clone size were taken over from that table, and D and trimming were inferred from the DNA. The sample table holds roughly 2.2 million clones, of which less than 95% were seen once. The ten largest clones add up to approximately 0.41% of the sample.

This TCR derives from a man aged 18 to 30 in good health. Some clones in this sample may be carry-over from other donors' samples. The material sequenced was naive CD4+ T cells from PBMCs. In the paper's terms, the cell subset or site label means: CD45RA+ positively selected. Recombination linked TRBV19 to TRBJ2-5, with the identity of the D gene unclear. In nucleotide form, the sequence is TGTGCCAGTAGTATAGGTAGGGTTTGGGATCCAGAGACCCAGTACTTC. This encodes CASSIGRVWDPETQYF.